This T cell receptor (beta chain) emerged from a study of T cell repertoires in cytomegalovirus infection. The CDR3 contains 13 residues. V lost 6 bases and J 6 bases, leaving 12 bases between the germline ends. TCRdb reanalysed the reads using MiXCR and keeps one entry per CDR3 protein. The repertoire has hundreds of thousands of distinct CDR3 sequences, over 20% of them found once; the top ten carry 15% to 20%. This TCR derives from a human donor in good health (CMV status not recorded). Some clones in this sample may be carry-over from other donors' samples. The material sequenced was CD8+ T cells from PBMCs. V and J are TRBV12-3 or TRBV12-4 and TRBJ2-1; D perhaps matches TRBD2 (5 bases). The CDR3 bases are TGTGCCAGCAGCCCTGGACTCTCCAATGAGCAGTTCTTC. This sequence encodes CASSPGLSNEQFF.